This T cell receptor beta chain was captured in a study of blood T cell repertoires in COVID-19 (dated by TCRdb to the early 2020s). At the level of the whole study: Samples from collaborators originated in the United States, Italy and Spain and spanned both the acute and convalescent phases of COVID-19. Deeply sampled blood TCRbeta repertoires from subjects exposed to, actively infected with, or recovered from COVID-19 were included in the dataset. Sample metadata almost always included a de-identified subject ID, COVID-19 status, age in years and sex. The samples were drawn from two sources: the first 160 participants of the ongoing ImmuneRACE study, and about 1,300 subjects contributed by 6 global collaborators. Where available, HLA class I and class II types were taken from metadata supplied by the sample provider and were not determined by assay-based typing. The prospective study material was composed of cDNA or gDNA derived from T cells, B-cell-depleted T cells, or PBMCs. The repertoires were made available in a free public database intended to serve as a resource for research on the immune response to SARS-CoV-2. What the authors observed across the whole study: The amount of clinical and demographic metadata varied by source and participant and was provided uncurated.

Whole blood was collected in K2EDTA tubes by collaborating institutions according to the institutions' own protocols. Collaborator samples were shipped for TCRbeta analysis as frozen whole blood, isolated PBMCs, or DNA extracted from either sample type. The immunoSEQ Assay, a bias-controlled multiplex PCR, was used to amplify TCRbeta CDR3 regions from genomic DNA. Regarding the original processing steps: The number of nucleated cells in each sample was estimated by amplification of reference gene primers within the assay. To quantify the absolute abundance of each unique TCRbeta CDR3 rearrangement, sequence reads were collapsed and filtered. Productive Simpson clonality was computed per sample as the square root of Simpson's diversity index over productive rearrangements. Held by TCRdb, this immuneACCESS table contains in-frame sequences only and omits some clones. Under half of the omission traces to an unresolved V gene where checked; the cause of the rest is unknown. The V and J calls and clone size are taken from that table; D and trimming were inferred from the DNA. This sample is represented by roughly 50,000 clones; approximately 90% of them were singletons. The top ten hold about 7.7% of the sample.

As regards this clone: Its antigen remains unidentified. Base qualities were left out, and no much larger clone turns up one base away.

Counted from cysteine to phenylalanine, this CDR3 has 14 amino acids. Just CDR3 DNA is preserved here, 42 bases in frame from base 1. According to the germline V gene, CDR1 reads MNHEY and CDR2 reads SVGAGI. V loses 6 bases, J loses 3 bases, and the germline ends lie 13 bases apart. The sequence is built from TRBV6-5 and TRBJ2-3; the D gene remains uncertain. The specimen was peripheral blood. This TCR came from a woman in her forties with active COVID-19. The CDR3 loop reads CASSRQAGTDTQYF. At the DNA level, the sequence is TGTGCCAGCAGCCGCCAGGCAGGAACAGATACGCAGTATTTT.